These 27 T cell receptor beta chains were all obtained from the same sample, sequenced in a study of cytomegalovirus exposure and HLA in healthy donors. The primer mix had 60 Vbeta and 13 Jbeta primers. Profiling relied on immunoSEQ multiplex PCR, and the TCRdb table lists in-frame clones only, not all of them. The table records about 130,000 clones, around three quarters of them present only once. Sequences were obtained from PBMCs. These receptors were obtained from a man between 18 and 29 years old in good health and CMV-seronegative.

The V and J genes are TRBV18 and TRBJ1-3; D unresolved. There are 19 residues in the CDR3. Germline loops: CDR1 KGHSH, CDR2 LQKENI. Trimming took off 3 bases at V and 1 base at J, with 22 bases between the two ends. CDR3 in amino acids: CASSPFFSRVDKSGNTIYF. Here the CDR3 DNA reads TGTGCCAGCTCACCGTTTTTTTCCAGAGTAGACAAATCTGGAAACACCATATATTTT. Together with reference TRBV18 and TRBJ1-3, the CDR3 gives the full variable domain: NAGVMQNPRHLVRRRGQEARLRCSPMKGHSHVYWYRQLPEEGLKFMVYLQKENIIDESGMPKERFSAEFPKEGPSILRIQQVVRGDSAAYFCASSPFFSRVDKSGNTIYFGEGSWLTVV.

This chain links TRBV4-1 with TRBJ2-5; 11 nucleotides line up with TRBD2. V trimming: 4 bases; J trimming: 7 bases; junction bases outside the gene matches: 20. This CDR3 has 19 amino acids. CDR1 and CDR2 from the germline V gene are MGHRA and YSYEKL. The CDR3 spells CASSPKDFRLAGSYGTQYF. The CDR3, as DNA: TGCGCCAGCAGCCCCAAAGATTTTCGACTAGCGGGAAGTTACGGGACCCAGTACTTC.

The chain links TRBV30 to TRBJ2-1; 11 bases are shared with TRBD2. This CDR3 is built from 16 residues. Germline CDR1 and CDR2: GTSNPN and SVGIG (reference sequence). With V trimmed by 0 bases and J by 8 bases, 9 bases remained unmatched. The CDR3 DNA reads TGTGCCTGGAGTGTCGGGCTAGCGGGAGGTGGAGATGAGCAGTTCTTC. Protein: CAWSVGLAGGGDEQFF.

The chain employs TRBV6-5 and TRBJ1-1; perhaps TRBD1 as D (5 bases). V was cut by 0 bases and J by 2 bases, with 10 bases left in between. The CDR3 sequence is 15 residues long. CDR1 is MNHEY and CDR2 is SVGAGI in the germline V gene. CDR3 loop: CASSYSIGGNTEAFF. DNA for the CDR3: TGTGCCAGCAGTTACTCGATCGGGGGAAACACTGAAGCTTTCTTT.

The chain employs TRBV7-2 and TRBJ2-5; D ambiguous. The CDR3 has 13 residues. Trimming shortened V by 3 bases and J by 4 bases, and 9 bases separated the two germline ends. Germline V CDR1 and CDR2: SGHTA, FQGNSA. This CDR3 is CASSFNNRETQYF. Written as DNA, the CDR3 is TGTGCCAGCAGCTTCAATAATAGAGAGACCCAGTACTTC. The variable domain in full, completed from reference TRBV7-2 and TRBJ2-5, reads GAGVSQSPSNKVTEKGKDVELRCDPISGHTALYWYRQSLGQGLEFLIYFQGNSAPDKSGLPSDRFSAERTGGSVSTLTIQRTQQEDSAVYLCASSFNNRETQYFGPGTRLLVL.

This clone was picked up a small number of times. V and J are TRBV5-1 and TRBJ1-1, with D unclear. The germline gives CDR1 SGHRS, CDR2 YFSETQ. This CDR3 contains 13 residues. V gave up 2 bases and J gave up 4 bases, with 9 bases separating them. CDR3 sequence reads: CASSFEGGTEAFF. The DNA for the CDR3 is TGCGCCAGCAGCTTTGAGGGAGGCACTGAAGCTTTCTTT.

This clone was detected a few times. CDR3 in amino acids: CASSSSSGSYEQYF. CDR3 in DNA: TGTGCCAGCAGTTCATCTAGCGGTTCCTACGAGCAGTACTTC. This rearrangement joins TRBV6-6 to TRBJ2-7; 7 bases are a match to TRBD2. The V gene end was trimmed by 4 bases and the J gene end by 1 base; junction bases not matched to a gene: 4. Germline V CDR1 and CDR2: MNHNY, SVGAGI (reference sequence). This CDR3 has 14 residues.

V gene TRBV5-6 combines with J gene TRBJ2-4; possible D gene TRBD1, 6 bases. CDR1 and CDR2 (germline): SGHDT, YYEEEE. With 4 bases removed from V and 0 bases from J, the gap between germline ends came to 11 bases. The CDR3 runs to 15 residues. The CDR3 is CASSDQGLAKNIQYF. CDR3 sequence (DNA): TGTGCCAGCAGCGACCAGGGGTTAGCCAAAAACATTCAGTACTTC. The whole variable domain, filled in from reference TRBV5-6 and TRBJ2-4, reads DAGVTQSPTHLIKTRGQQVTLRCSPKSGHDTVSWYQQALGQGPQFIFQYYEEEERQRGNFPDRFSGHQFPNYSSELNVNALLLGDSALYLCASSDQGLAKNIQYFGAGTRLSVL.

The chain couples TRBV5-4 to TRBJ1-1, with 7 positions matching TRBD1. V shed 4 bases, J shed 6 bases, and the junction held 9 bases outside the gene matches. This CDR3 spans 14 amino acids. Germline V gene data show CDR1 as SGHNT and CDR2 as YYREEE (reference sequence). The CDR3 protein is CASSQKNRGPEAFF. In DNA, the CDR3 is TGTGCCAGCAGCCAAAAGAACAGGGGCCCTGAAGCTTTCTTT.

This chain joins TRBV10-2 and TRBJ1-4; 8 bases align to TRBD1. Germline CDR1 and CDR2: WSHSY and SAAADI. V lost 6 bases to trimming and J lost 5 bases; unmatched junction nucleotides: 8. The CDR3 covers 15 residues. CDR3 coding DNA: TGCGCCAGCAGGCCTGAACAGGGGGGAAATGAAAAACTGTTTTTT. Protein: CASRPEQGGNEKLFF.

The gene calls are TRBV9 and TRBJ2-7, with D uncertain. The CDR3 is made up of 13 amino acids. CDR1 is SGDLS and CDR2 is YYNGEE in the germline V gene. Trimming shortened V by 4 bases and J by 1 base, and 9 bases separated the two germline ends. The CDR3 DNA reads as TGTGCCAGCAGCATTGGCGGATCCTACGAGCAGTACTTC. Its translation: CASSIGGSYEQYF.

To note about this clone: Since no conserved phenylalanine or tryptophan closes the CDR3, a read error is the likely cause. The gene calls are TRBV28 and TRBJ1-2, with 9 bases matching TRBD1. V dropped 2 bases and J dropped 0; count of bases not matched to a gene: 13. The germline V gene encodes CDR1 MDHEN and CDR2 SYDVKM. The CDR3 totals 19 residues. CDR3 protein: CASSLTGYGTGTSNYGYTL. The CDR3 DNA sequence: TGTGCCAGCAGTTTAACGGGGTACGGGACAGGGACCTCTAACTATGGCTACACCCTC.

The chain uses TRBV2 and TRBJ2-3, with no clear D. This CDR3 is 13 amino acids long. CDR1 SNHLY and CDR2 FYNNEI come from the germline V gene. The V gene lost 6 bases and the J gene lost 3 bases, with 10 bases spanning the gap. Written as DNA, the CDR3 is TGTGCCAGCAGCGCGAGACTGACAGATACGCAGTATTTT. This sequence encodes CASSARLTDTQYF.

The genes are TRBV19 and TRBJ2-1, with 11 bases matching TRBD2. This CDR3 region has 15 residues. The germline V gene encodes CDR1 LNHDA and CDR2 SQIVND (reference sequence). Germline trimming cut 4 bases from V and 8 bases from J; bases unmatched to any gene: 7. CDR3 DNA: TGTGCCAGTAGTACTCTAGCGGGAGGACGATATGAGCAGTTCTTC. Encoded protein: CASSTLAGGRYEQFF. The variable domain in full, completed from reference TRBV19 and TRBJ2-1, reads DGGITQSPKYLFRKEGQNVTLSCEQNLNHDAMYWYRQDPGQGLRLIYYSQIVNDFQKGDIAEGYSVSREKKESFPLTVTSAQKNPTAFYLCASSTLAGGRYEQFFGPGTRLTVL.

A few counts support this clone. The chain combines TRBV19 with TRBJ2-2, with 14 bases matching TRBD2. The CDR3 contains 16 residues. Germline V lookup: CDR1 LNHDA, CDR2 SQIVND (reference sequence). Trimming cost V 3 bases and J 5 bases; bases outside gene matches: 2. The CDR3 here is CASSIRTSGGTGELFF. For the CDR3, the DNA is TGTGCCAGTAGTATCAGGACTAGCGGGGGGACCGGGGAGCTGTTTTTT.

The rearrangement joins TRBV5-8 to TRBJ2-7; D is uncertain. Between the trimmed V and J ends, which lost 0 bases and 2 bases, there was a span of 18 bases. The CDR3 is made up of 17 amino acids. The germline V gene has CDR1 SGHTS and CDR2 YDEGEE. In DNA form, the CDR3 reads TGTGCCAGCAGCTTGGTCTACAGTGGCAAACCAACCTACGAGCAGTACTTC. Its translation: CASSLVYSGKPTYEQYF.

CDR3 loop: CASSLRLAGRLEQFF. The CDR3 DNA reads as TGTGCCAGCAGCTTAAGGCTAGCGGGCCGACTAGAGCAGTTCTTC. The rearrangement links TRBV7-8 to TRBJ2-1, with TRBD2 matching 8 bases. This CDR3 has 15 residues. Germline assignment: CDR1 SGHVS and CDR2 FQNEAQ. The J segment lost 10 bases and the V segment lost 2 bases, leaving 10 bases of the junction unmatched.

The CDR3 protein is CAWKAVSTDTQYF. CDR3 DNA sequence: TGTGCCTGGAAGGCGGTCAGCACAGATACGCAGTATTTT. This chain links TRBV30 with TRBJ2-3, with unresolved D. The V end lost 4 bases, the J end lost 0 bases, and 8 bases lay between the germline ends. Germline CDR1 and CDR2: GTSNPN and SVGIG (reference sequence). The CDR3 spans 13 residues. The entire variable domain, with the rest obtained from reference TRBV30 and TRBJ2-3, is as follows: SQTIHQWPATLVQPVGSPLSLECTVEGTSNPNLYWYRQAAGRGLQLLFYSVGIGQISSEVPQNLSASRPQDRQFILSSKKLLLSDSGFYLCAWKAVSTDTQYFGPGTRLTVL.

The chain is built from TRBV7-2 and TRBJ2-5; perhaps TRBD2 as D (6 bases). The J call is doubtful: the DNA matches TRBJ2-7 better. Germline values: CDR1 SGHTA, CDR2 FQGNSA. The CDR3 extends over 14 amino acids. The CDR3 sequence: CASSLGGASYEQYF. In DNA, the CDR3 is TGTGCCAGCAGCTTAGGCGGGGCGTCCTACGAGCAGTACTTC.

The chain has TRBV5-1 and TRBJ2-5; 11 nucleotides match TRBD2. With 1 base clipped from V and 4 bases from J, the junction kept 3 bases outside the gene matches. CDR1 and CDR2 from the germline V gene are SGHRS and YFSETQ. The CDR3 runs 15 residues. The CDR3 region is CASSLLGTSGETQYF. The CDR3 DNA is TGCGCCAGCAGCTTGCTCGGGACTAGCGGAGAGACCCAGTACTTC. The entire variable domain, with the rest obtained from reference TRBV5-1 and TRBJ2-5, is as follows: KAGVTQTPRYLIKTRGQQVTLSCSPISGHRSVSWYQQTPGQGLQFLFEYFSETQRNKGNFPGRFSGRQFSNSRSEMNVSTLELGDSALYLCASSLLGTSGETQYFGPGTRLLVL.

J is TRBJ2-1 and V is TRBV2; D is unclear. V was shortened by 0 bases and J by 15 bases, with 12 bases between the two germline ends. This CDR3 contains 12 residues. Germline V gene lookup returns CDR1 SNHLY and CDR2 FYNNEI. The CDR3 DNA follows: TGTGCCAGCAGTGAAGCACAACAGATTCTGTTCTTC. Protein product: CASSEAQQILFF. The whole variable domain, filled in from reference TRBV2 and TRBJ2-1, reads EPEVTQTPSHQVTQMGQEVILRCVPISNHLYFYWYRQILGQKVEFLVSFYNNEISEKSEIFDDQFSVERPDGSNFTLKIRSTKLEDSAMYFCASSEAQQILFFGPGTRLTVL.

This clone occurred a few times. This chain uses TRBV7-9 with TRBJ2-3; D perhaps matches TRBD2 (7 bases). There are 13 residues in the CDR3. The germline V and J ends were trimmed by 11 bases and 4 bases, with 16 bases remaining between them. Germline V gene data show CDR1 as SEHNR and CDR2 as FQNEAQ (reference sequence). CDR3: CAVIRGGSDTQYF. CDR3 nucleotide sequence: TGTGCCGTCATCAGGGGAGGGTCAGATACGCAGTATTTT.

J is TRBJ2-7 and V is TRBV6-5; TRBD2 matches 8 bases. Germline V CDR1 and CDR2: MNHEY, SVGAGI. The junction had 10 bases not matched to a gene; V was cut back by 7 bases and J by 2 bases. The CDR3 is 15 amino acids. The CDR3: CASMAASGGPYEQYV. The DNA of the CDR3 is TGTGCCAGCATGGCGGCTTCGGGAGGGCCCTACGAGCAGTACGTC.

This rearrangement joins TRBV29-1 to TRBJ2-2; D gene uncertain. V was shortened by 6 bases and J by 7 bases, with 9 bases between the two germline ends. Per the germline V gene, CDR1 is SQVTM and CDR2 is ANQGSEA. The CDR3 loop spans 11 amino acids. CDR3 DNA: TGCAGCGTGGCTTCCAACGGGGAGCTGTTTTTT. It codes for CSVASNGELFF.

The chain has TRBV7-6 and TRBJ2-5; D perhaps matches TRBD1 (7 bases). This CDR3 has 16 amino acids. Germline CDR1 SGHVS, CDR2 FNYEAQ. The V end was cut by 6 bases, the J end by 3 bases, with 20 bases between. Written as DNA, the CDR3 is TGTGCCAGCAGATCAGGGGGGAGCTTCAAGAAAGAGACCCAGTACTTC. Translated, it gives CASRSGGSFKKETQYF. Drawing the rest from reference TRBV7-6 and TRBJ2-5, the complete variable domain is GAGVSQSPRYKVTKRGQDVALRCDPISGHVSLYWYRQALGQGPEFLTYFNYEAQQDKSGLPNDRFSAERPEGSISTLTIQRTEQRDSAMYRCASRSGGSFKKETQYFGPGTRLLVL.

Here the CDR3 reads CASSPDSQGAGYTF. The CDR3 DNA reads TGTGCCAGCTCACCAGACTCACAGGGGGCTGGCTACACCTTC. This chain connects TRBV18 to TRBJ1-2; 9 bases map to TRBD1. Germline V lookup: CDR1 KGHSH, CDR2 LQKENI. Germline trimming cut 2 bases from V and 7 bases from J; bases unmatched to any gene: 5. The CDR3 sequence is 14 residues long.

The chain is built from TRBV28 and TRBJ1-4; 7 nucleotides align to TRBD1. Germline-derived CDR1 and CDR2 are MDHEN and SYDVKM. V dropped 6 bases and J dropped 7; count of bases not matched to a gene: 5. The CDR3 is 13 residues long. The CDR3 DNA follows: TGTGCCAGCAGCAAGGGGGCTGTTGAAAAACTGTTTTTT. This codes for CASSKGAVEKLFF.